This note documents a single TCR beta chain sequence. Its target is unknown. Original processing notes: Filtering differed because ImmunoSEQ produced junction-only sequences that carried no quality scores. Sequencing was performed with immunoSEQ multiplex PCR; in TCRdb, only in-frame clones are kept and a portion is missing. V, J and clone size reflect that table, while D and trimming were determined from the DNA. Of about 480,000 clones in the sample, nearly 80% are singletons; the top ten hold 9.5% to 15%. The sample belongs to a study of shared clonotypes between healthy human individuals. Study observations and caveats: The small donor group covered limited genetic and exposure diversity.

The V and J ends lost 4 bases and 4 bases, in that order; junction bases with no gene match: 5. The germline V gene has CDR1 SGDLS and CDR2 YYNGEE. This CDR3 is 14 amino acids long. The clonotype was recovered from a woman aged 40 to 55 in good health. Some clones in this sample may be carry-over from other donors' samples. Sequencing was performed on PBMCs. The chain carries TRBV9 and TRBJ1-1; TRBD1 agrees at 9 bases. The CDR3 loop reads CASSLTGGSTEAFF. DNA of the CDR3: TGTGCCAGCAGCCTGACAGGGGGGTCCACTGAAGCTTTCTTT. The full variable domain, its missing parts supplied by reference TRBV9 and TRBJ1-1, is DSGVTQTPKHLITATGQRVTLRCSPRSGDLSVYWYQQSLDQGLQFLIQYYNGEERAKGNILERFSAQQFPDLHSELNLSSLELGDSALYFCASSLTGGSTEAFFGQGTRLTVV.